Described below is a single TCR beta chain sequence and its context. As yet, its antigen is unknown. The data are from a study of somatic mutations in cytotoxic T cells in rheumatoid arthritis. In the study overall: Each patient's diagnosis was followed right away by a blood draw (about 30 ml EDTA), before any treatment. Findings and caveats of the study: For about an eighth of the roughly 60 patients, a single CD8+ clone accounted for more than 20% of CD8+ cells.

Some clones are missing from TCRdb's copy, which holds only in-frame ones; the method was immunoSEQ multiplex PCR. The repertoire holds under 12,000 clones, with approximately 82% as singletons. Germline loops: CDR1 MNHEY, CDR2 SMNVEV (reference sequence). The CDR3 totals 13 residues. The germline V and J ends were trimmed by 6 bases and 0 bases, with 9 bases remaining between them. The chain couples TRBV27 to TRBJ2-7; no reliable D call. The receptor was derived from a woman between 55 and 75 years old with rheumatoid arthritis. The sequenced material came from CD8+ T cells sorted from blood. CDR3 DNA sequence: TGTGCCAGCAGGATGGTAGACTCCTACGAGCAGTACTTC. Translating gives CASRMVDSYEQYF.